Listed below are T cell receptor beta chains from one sample, sequenced in a study of beta chain features in type 1 diabetes. Assay: immunoSEQ multiplex PCR; the TCRdb copy retains only in-frame clones and omits some. Of around 690,000 clones listed, around an eighth are singletons. The specimen sequenced was naive CD4+ T cells from blood. The receptors were sampled from a man aged 30 to 45 with type 1 diabetes. Both conserved end residues are part of each CDR3. D genes are given only for firm matches. Some rows mark clone size as missing; the rest say once, few, many or name a class of expanded clone.

j_call | d_call | cdr3_length | v_call | clone_size | cdr3_aa | cdr3_nt
TRBJ2-1 | TRBD2 | 17 | TRBV7-3 | NA | CASSPTPGLAGDNEQFF | TGTGCCAGCAGCCCGACACCGGGACTAGCGGGTGACAATGAGCAGTTCTTC
TRBJ2-2 | NA | 15 | TRBV9 | NA | CASSVAGENTGELFF | TGTGCCAGCAGCGTGGCAGGGGAGAACACCGGGGAGCTGTTTTTT
TRBJ1-2 | NA | 13 | TRBV28 | NA | CASSPAGPYGYTF | TGTGCCAGCAGTCCTGCGGGACCCTATGGCTACACCTTC
TRBJ1-1 | NA | 14 | TRBV9 | NA | CASSTRQQNTEAFF | TGTGCCAGCAGCACCAGACAGCAGAACACTGAAGCTTTCTTT
TRBJ1-2 | TRBD1 | 12 | TRBV4-3 | NA | CASSRGQGELTF | TGCGCCAGCAGCCGCGGACAGGGGGAATTAACCTTC
TRBJ2-2 | NA | 15 | TRBV7-2 | few | CASSPGGTATGELFF | TGTGCCAGCAGCCCCGGGGGGACAGCCACCGGGGAGCTGTTTTTT
TRBJ2-3 | NA | 12 | TRBV7-8 | NA | CASSSGQVTQYF | TGTGCCAGCAGCTCCGGGCAGGTTACGCAGTATTTT
TRBJ2-2 | NA | 15 | TRBV5-1 | NA | CASSSLESGTGELFF | TGCGCCAGCAGCTCCTTAGAATCGGGCACCGGGGAGCTGTTTTTT
TRBJ2-1 | NA | 16 | TRBV29-1 | few | CSVEDKGSNPYNEQFF | TGCAGCGTTGAAGATAAAGGGTCAAACCCCTACAATGAGCAGTTCTTC
TRBJ2-3 | TRBD2 | 17 | TRBV5-6 | few | CASSLYGLAGGSRWEYF | TGTGCCAGCAGCCTCTACGGACTAGCGGGGGGTTCCCGCTGGGAGTATTTT
TRBJ1-1 | NA | 14 | TRBV4-3 | few | CASSQQVMNTEAFF | TGCGCCAGCAGCCAACAGGTAATGAACACTGAAGCTTTCTTT
TRBJ1-3 | TRBD1 | 17 | TRBV9 | NA | CASSAPGTGGSGNTIYF | TGTGCCAGCAGCGCCCCTGGGACAGGGGGAAGTGGAAACACCATATATTTT
TRBJ2-7 | NA | 13 | TRBV19 | few | CASARTTYYEQYF | TGTGCCAGCGCCCGAACGACGTACTACGAGCAGTACTTC
TRBJ2-1 | NA | 11 | TRBV20-1 | few | CSASGPHEQFF | TGCAGTGCTAGTGGGCCGCATGAGCAGTTCTTC
TRBJ2-7 | NA | 14 | TRBV25-1 | few | CASSEDGAAYEQYF | TGTGCCAGCAGTGAGGACGGGGCCGCCTACGAGCAGTACTTC
TRBJ2-3 | NA | 15 | TRBV28 | few | CASSSVDRGTDTQYF | TGTGCCAGCAGTTCCGTGGACAGAGGCACAGATACGCAGTATTTT